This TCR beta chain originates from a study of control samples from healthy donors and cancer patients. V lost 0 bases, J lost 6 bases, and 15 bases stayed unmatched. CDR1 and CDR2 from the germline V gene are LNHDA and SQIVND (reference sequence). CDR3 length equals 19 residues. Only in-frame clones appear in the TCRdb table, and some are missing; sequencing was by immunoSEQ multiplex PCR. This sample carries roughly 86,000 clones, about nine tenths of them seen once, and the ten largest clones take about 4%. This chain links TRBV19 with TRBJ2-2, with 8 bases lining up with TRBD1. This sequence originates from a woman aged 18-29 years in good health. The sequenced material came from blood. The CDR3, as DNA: TGTGCCAGTAGTATAGATCGTCAGGGGGCGGAATGGGTCGCCGGGGAGCTGTTTTTT. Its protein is CASSIDRQGAEWVAGELFF. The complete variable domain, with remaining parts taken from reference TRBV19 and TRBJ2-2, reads DGGITQSPKYLFRKEGQNVTLSCEQNLNHDAMYWYRQDPGQGLRLIYYSQIVNDFQKGDIAEGYSVSREKKESFPLTVTSAQKNPTAFYLCASSIDRQGAEWVAGELFFGEGSRLTVL.